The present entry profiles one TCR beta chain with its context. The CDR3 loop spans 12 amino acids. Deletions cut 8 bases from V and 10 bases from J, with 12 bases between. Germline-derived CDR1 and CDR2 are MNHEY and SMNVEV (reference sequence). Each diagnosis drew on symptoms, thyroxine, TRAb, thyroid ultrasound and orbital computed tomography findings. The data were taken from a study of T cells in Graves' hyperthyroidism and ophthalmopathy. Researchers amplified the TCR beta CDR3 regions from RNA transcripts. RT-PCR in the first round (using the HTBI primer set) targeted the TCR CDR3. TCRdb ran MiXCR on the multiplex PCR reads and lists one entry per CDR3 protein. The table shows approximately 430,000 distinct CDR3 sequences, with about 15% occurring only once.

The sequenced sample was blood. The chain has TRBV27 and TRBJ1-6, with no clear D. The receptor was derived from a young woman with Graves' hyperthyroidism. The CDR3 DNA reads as TGTGCCAGCGGGTTGGGGAGGTCACCCCTCCACTTT. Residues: CASGLGRSPLHF.